This T cell receptor beta chain derives from a study of blood T cells in healthy people across ages. This clonotype was observed a handful of times. Its target is not known. Study-wide findings and caveats: TCR beta diversity was tightly associated with the proportion of naive T cells.

A second PCR, run for roughly 7 to 12 cycles, used a sample-barcoded 5' primer plus a J-beta primer mix. TCRdb re-derived calls from the 5' RACE reads in MiXCR, one entry per CDR3 protein. The sample yields 600,000 or so distinct CDR3 sequences, 40% to 55% seen once. The V and J ends lost 2 bases and 6 bases respectively, with 19 bases between them. The CDR3 is 15 residues long. Looked up from germline, CDR1 is DFQATT and CDR2 is SNEGSKA (reference sequence). The source material was blood. The clonotype originates from a man aged 80 or over in good health. V gene TRBV20-1 combines with J gene TRBJ1-2, with D tentatively TRBD1 (5 bases). In DNA form, the CDR3 reads TGCAGTGCTAGATTGCAGGGCCGAGAATCCAATGGCTACACCTTC. The encoded protein is CSARLQGRESNGYTF.